The 5 T cell receptor beta chains given below trace back to one sample, sequenced in a study of cytomegalovirus exposure and HLA in healthy donors. Use of 60 Vbeta and 13 Jbeta primers characterized the PCR. TCRdb keeps only in-frame clones here, not all; method: immunoSEQ multiplex PCR. The sample records around 150,000 clones, roughly 84% being singletons. Sequencing used PBMCs. The source is a man aged 18-30 years in good health and CMV-seropositive.

This rearrangement joins TRBV27 to TRBJ1-6; 10 nucleotides match TRBD1. The V segment lost 6 bases and the J segment 6 bases; nucleotides outside the gene matches: 14. Germline V gene data show CDR1 as MNHEY and CDR2 as SMNVEV (reference sequence). CDR3 length: 18 amino acids. The CDR3 region has the DNA TGTGCCAGCAGGTTGGACAGGGGGAGCGAGAGCACTAATTCACCCCTCCACTTT. Translating gives CASRLDRGSESTNSPLHF.

The chain is built from TRBV21-1 and TRBJ2-7; the table assigns TRBD2, which was not confirmed against the DNA. TRBV21-1 is designated a pseudogene. This CDR3 is 19 amino acids long. The CDR3 loop reads CASSKGRGGHNSRSYEQYF. The DNA of the CDR3 is TGTGCCAGCAGCAAAGGGAGGGGGGGACATAACTCTCGAAGCTACGAGCAGTACTTC.

The V call is TRBV5-6, the J call TRBJ1-1, with TRBD1 matching 7 bases. This CDR3 region has 15 residues. The germline V gene encodes CDR1 SGHDT and CDR2 YYEEEE. J gave up 10 bases and V 2 bases, and 14 bases lay outside the gene matches. The CDR3 DNA sequence: TGTGCCAGCAGCTTATTGGGACAGTTTGGACTCGGAGCTTTCTTT. Translation gives CASSLLGQFGLGAFF. The entire variable domain, with the rest obtained from reference TRBV5-6 and TRBJ1-1, is as follows: DAGVTQSPTHLIKTRGQQVTLRCSPKSGHDTVSWYQQALGQGPQFIFQYYEEEERQRGNFPDRFSGHQFPNYSSELNVNALLLGDSALYLCASSLLGQFGLGAFFGQGTRLTVV.

The chain uses TRBV5-4 and TRBJ2-3; tentative D call: TRBD2 (7 bases). Trimming took 4 bases from V and 0 from J, leaving 18 bases between them. The V gene's germline CDR1 is SGHNT and CDR2 YYREEE (reference sequence). There are 17 residues in the CDR3. The CDR3 is CASSAKVGGPSTDTQYF. CDR3 nucleotide sequence: TGTGCCAGCAGCGCCAAGGTCGGGGGGCCGAGCACAGATACGCAGTATTTT.

This chain uses TRBV11-2 with TRBJ2-7, with 7 bases aligning to TRBD1. CDR3 length: 18 residues. V was pared by 6 bases and J by 2 bases, with 19 bases of the junction left unmatched. The germline V gene encodes CDR1 SGHAT and CDR2 FQNNGV. CDR3 sequence (DNA): TGTGCCAGCAGTTCCTTGACAGGGACGGGTCGGGCTACCTACGAGCAGTACTTC. Amino acid sequence: CASSSLTGTGRATYEQYF.